The 11 T cell receptor beta chains in this list originate from one sample, sequenced in a study of cytomegalovirus exposure and HLA in healthy donors. Use of 60 Vbeta and 13 Jbeta primers characterized the PCR. TCRdb's copy holds only in-frame clones and misses some; the assay was immunoSEQ multiplex PCR. This table holds 150,000 to 200,000 clones, around nine tenths found once. The sequencing sample was made of PBMCs. These receptors originate from a young woman in good health and CMV-seronegative.

This chain links TRBV5-4 with TRBJ1-3, with a possible D match to TRBD1 (5 bases). The CDR3 extends over 12 amino acids. Germline assignment: CDR1 SGHNT and CDR2 YYREEE (reference sequence). Between the trimmed V and J ends, which lost 3 bases and 8 bases, there was a span of 9 bases. The DNA of the CDR3 is TGTGCCAGCAGCTCTGGGGGGGACACCATATATTTT. Encoded protein: CASSSGGDTIYF.

The J gene is TRBJ1-3, the V gene TRBV5-1; D gene uncertain. Trimming removed 1 base at V and 0 bases at J, with 5 bases between. Germline CDR1 reads SGHRS; CDR2 reads YFSETQ. This CDR3 has 14 residues. CDR3 loop: CASSLQDSGNTIYF. In DNA, the CDR3 is TGCGCCAGCAGCTTGCAGGACTCTGGAAACACCATATATTTT.

The V gene is TRBV7-9, the J gene TRBJ1-2; D not resolved. The CDR3 length is 11 residues. Germline V gene sequence: CDR1 SEHNR, CDR2 FQNEAQ (reference sequence). Trimming removed 1 base at V and 14 bases at J, with 11 bases between. Written as DNA, the CDR3 is TGTGCCAGCAGCTTAGATATCACCGGGACCTTC. Encoded protein: CASSLDITGTF.

This chain links TRBV7-9 with TRBJ1-6; no clear D gene. Germline lookup yields CDR1 SEHNR and CDR2 FQNEAQ (reference sequence). The V end was cut by 5 bases, the J end by 7 bases, with 12 bases between. The CDR3 totals 14 residues. The CDR3 DNA reads TGTGCCAGCAGCCCGGCGCGGTGGAATTCACCCCTCCACTTT. This gives the protein CASSPARWNSPLHF.

This sequence joins TRBV4-3 and TRBJ2-3; TRBD1 matches 10 bases. The V segment lost 0 bases and the J segment 3 bases; nucleotides outside the gene matches: 6. Germline lookup yields CDR1 LGHNA and CDR2 YSLEER. The CDR3 runs 17 residues. DNA for the CDR3: TGCGCCAGCAGCCAAGATTTGCGGACAGGGGGAACAGATACGCAGTATTTT. Translated, it gives CASSQDLRTGGTDTQYF.

The gene calls are TRBV5-8 and TRBJ2-1; a possible D gene is TRBD1 (6 bases). The germline CDR1 and CDR2 sequences are SGHTS and YDEGEE. Trimming took 2 bases from V and 8 from J, leaving 11 bases between them. The CDR3 consists of 13 residues. CDR3 nucleotides: TGTGCCAGCAGCTTTCAGGGGATTCATGAGCAGTTCTTC. Its protein product is CASSFQGIHEQFF.

This CDR3 is CASSFTSSGANNEQFF. The CDR3 nucleotides are TGTGCCAGCAGCTTTACTTCTAGCGGGGCGAACAATGAGCAGTTCTTC. J is TRBJ2-1 and V is TRBV5-5, with 9 nucleotides matching TRBD2. The germline V gene has CDR1 SGHKS and CDR2 YYEKEE (reference sequence). This CDR3 comprises 16 residues. J was trimmed by 5 bases and V by 2 bases; bases with no gene match: 8.

This sequence joins TRBV20-1 and TRBJ2-7, with D unclear. The CDR3 is 11 amino acids. Germline V gene lookup returns CDR1 DFQATT and CDR2 SNEGSKA (reference sequence). V was pared by 1 base and J by 2 bases, with 3 bases between. CDR3 sequence reads: CSARAAYEQYF. DNA of the CDR3: TGCAGTGCTAGAGCAGCCTACGAGCAGTACTTC.

V and J are TRBV5-4 and TRBJ1-3, with D maybe TRBD1 (5 bases). There are 15 residues in the CDR3. Germline lookup yields CDR1 SGHNT and CDR2 YYREEE (reference sequence). Trimming shortened V by 3 bases and J by 0 bases, and 10 bases separated the two germline ends. The CDR3 region is CASSSQAHSGNTIYF. In DNA, the CDR3 is TGTGCCAGCAGCTCACAGGCTCACTCTGGAAACACCATATATTTT.

In this sample, this clone turned up a few times. V usage is TRBV10-3 and J usage is TRBJ1-2, with D maybe TRBD1 (5 bases). Trimming took off 4 bases at V and 5 bases at J, with 17 bases between the two ends. This CDR3 has 15 amino acids. CDR1 is ENHRY, CDR2 SYGVKD, per germline. CDR3 DNA: TGTGCCATCAGTGCCCGGGGGGGGGAAGATTATGGCTACACCTTC. Amino acids: CAISARGGEDYGYTF.

CDR3 amino acids: CASGLGQGAYETQYF. The CDR3 DNA is TGTGCTAGTGGTCTGGGACAGGGGGCTTATGAGACCCAGTACTTC. V usage is TRBV12-5 and J usage is TRBJ2-5; TRBD1 aligns across 12 bases. Germline CDR1 LGHNT, CDR2 FRNRAP. The CDR3 totals 15 residues. The junction had 6 bases not matched to a gene; V was cut back by 5 bases and J by 5 bases.